This T cell receptor (beta chain) was documented in a study of cytotoxic CD8 clonotypes in ibrutinib-treated CLL. Profiling relied on immunoSEQ multiplex PCR, and the TCRdb table lists in-frame clones only, not all of them. The sample consists of about 97,000 clones, 70% to 85% of them appearing once. With regard to this clone: Its cognate antigen is unknown.

Study-level results: Higher clonality was seen at ibrutinib response and a return toward baseline at progression.

The sample consisted of PBMCs, taken after 12 months of ibrutinib treatment. This TCR was sampled from a human donor with chronic lymphocytic leukemia.

In DNA form, the CDR3 reads TGCAGTGCTAGTTATCTGGACACGCAGTATTTT. It encodes CSASYLDTQYF. The J gene is TRBJ2-3, the V gene TRBV20-1; D remains unclear. The CDR3 length is 11 residues. V lost 3 bases and J lost 9, with 10 bases in between. CDR1 is DFQATT, CDR2 SNEGSKA, per germline (reference sequence).